The 28 T cell receptor beta chains reported below all come from one sample, sequenced in a study of T cells in Graves' hyperthyroidism and ophthalmopathy. Amplification yielded TCR beta CDR3 regions, with RNA transcripts as the source. HTBI primers drove first-round RT-PCR of the TCR CDR3. TCRdb used MiXCR to reprocess the multiplex PCR reads, holding one entry per CDR3 protein. The sample carries 550,000 to 700,000 distinct CDR3 sequences, around 15% recorded once. The specimen sequenced was blood. The source of these receptors is a woman in her 40s with Graves' ophthalmopathy.

The chain uses TRBV24-1 and TRBJ2-7, with 11 bases identical to TRBD1. The CDR3 extends over 17 amino acids. Germline CDR1 and CDR2: KGHDR and SFDVKD. After removal of 2 bases from V and 2 bases from J, the junction contained 7 bases not matched to a gene. CDR3 DNA sequence: TGTGCCACCAGTGATTCTGCAGGGGACAGGGGGGCCTACGAGCAGTACTTC. Amino acid sequence: CATSDSAGDRGAYEQYF.

This clonotype was recorded many times. The rearrangement uses TRBV24-1 and TRBJ1-2, with D possibly matching TRBD1 (6 bases). Germline loops: CDR1 KGHDR, CDR2 SFDVKD. The ends were cut back, 4 bases at V and 4 bases at J, with 12 bases in the middle. The CDR3 is 14 residues long. The CDR3 protein is CATSDADSIYGYTF. CDR3 sequence (DNA): TGTGCCACCAGTGACGCGGACAGTATCTATGGCTACACCTTC.

With regard to this clonotype: A much larger clone differs from this one at a single base, so this may be a read error. The V call is TRBV6-1, the J call TRBJ1-1; no definite D call. Germline assignment: CDR1 MNHNS and CDR2 SASEGT. The length of the CDR3 is 17 residues. CDR3 loop: CASAFGSQGIKNTVAFF. The CDR3 nucleotides read TGTGCCAGCGCTTTTGGCTCACAAGGCATAAAGAACACTGTAGCTTTCTTT.

A remark on this clonotype: This may be a read error, as it is one base from a much larger clone. The chain has TRBV29-1 and TRBJ1-2; no clear D gene. The CDR3 has 12 amino acids. Germline CDR1 is SQVTM and CDR2 is ANQGSEA. Between the trimmed V and J ends, which lost 6 bases and 8 bases, there was a span of 16 bases. The CDR3 DNA is TGCAGCGTCAAATACCCGGAGGAGGGCTACACCTTC. Translating gives CSVKYPEEGYTF. Full variable domain (missing parts from reference TRBV29-1 and TRBJ1-2): SAVISQKPSRDICQRGTSLTIQCQVDSQVTMMFWYRQQPGQSLTLIATANQGSEATYESGFVIDKFPISRPNLTFSTLTVSNMSPEDSSIYLCSVKYPEEGYTFGSGTRLTVV.

This clonotype appeared many times. The CDR3 region is CASSRGHVSNTEAFF. CDR3 coding DNA: TGTGCCAGCAGTCGCGGACACGTATCGAACACTGAAGCTTTCTTT. The chain employs TRBV27 and TRBJ1-1; tentatively, D is TRBD1 (5 bases). The germline CDR1 and CDR2 sequences are MNHEY and SMNVEV (reference sequence). The CDR3 consists of 15 residues. The V end was cut by 5 bases, the J end by 1 base, with 14 bases between.

The sample holds many counts of this clonotype. The gene calls are TRBV25-1 and TRBJ2-7, with 9 bases fitting TRBD2. The V and J ends lost 2 bases and 4 bases, in that order; junction bases with no gene match: 6. The CDR3 totals 15 residues. Germline CDR1 and CDR2: MGHDK and SYGVNS. DNA of the CDR3: TGTGCCAGCAGTGAACCTAGCGGGACCGCTTACGAGCAGTACTTC. This gives the protein CASSEPSGTAYEQYF.

The rearrangement links TRBV28 to TRBJ1-1; TRBD1 matches at 8 bases. This CDR3 is 15 amino acids long. J lost 4 bases, V lost 8 bases, and 12 bases had no gene match. CDR1 and CDR2 (germline): MDHEN, SYDVKM. In DNA, the CDR3 is TGTGCCAGCCACTCGCAGGGGGCGTTGACCACTGAAGCTTTCTTT. Translated, it gives CASHSQGALTTEAFF.

This clonotype was seen ten or more times. The chain recombines TRBV12-3 or TRBV12-4 with TRBJ2-2; 7 positions agree with TRBD1. The length of the CDR3 is 16 residues. V dropped 4 bases and J dropped 5; count of bases not matched to a gene: 10. DNA for the CDR3: TGTGCCAGCAGTTCCCGGGACAGAGCATTGACCGGGGAGCTGTTTTTT. It translates to CASSSRDRALTGELFF.

This clonotype was seen a handful of times. The chain couples TRBV7-8 to TRBJ2-1, with TRBD1 matching over 7 bases. The germline CDR1 and CDR2 sequences are SGHVS and FQNEAQ. V lost 5 bases and J lost 3; bases outside the gene matches: 10. The CDR3 has 16 residues. CDR3 bases: TGTGCCAGCAGCCCACACCAGACAGGGATCTACAATGAGCAGTTCTTC. This encodes CASSPHQTGIYNEQFF.

The sample holds many counts of this clonotype. The genes are TRBV7-8 and TRBJ2-5; D remains unclear. V was shortened by 6 bases and J by 2 bases, with 7 bases between the two germline ends. The CDR3 sequence is 12 residues long. Germline-derived CDR1 and CDR2 are SGHVS and FQNEAQ. CDR3 region: CASRPPQETQYF. CDR3 nucleotides: TGTGCCAGCAGGCCCCCACAAGAGACCCAGTACTTC.

In the case of this clonotype: No conserved phenylalanine or tryptophan is present at the end of the CDR3, so a read error is the likely explanation. This CDR3 is CASSPPGTGRETQYS. CDR3 sequence (DNA): TGTGCCAGCTCACCACCAGGGACAGGGAGAGAGACCCAGTACTCC. The chain uses TRBV18 and TRBJ2-5; TRBD1 matches at 9 bases. CDR3 length: 15 amino acids. Germline lookup yields CDR1 KGHSH and CDR2 LQKENI. J was trimmed by 4 bases and V by 0 bases; bases with no gene match: 3.

This clonotype was counted at least ten times. The chain has TRBV28 and TRBJ1-1, with 8 positions matching TRBD1. J was trimmed by 5 bases and V by 6 bases; bases with no gene match: 8. CDR1 is MDHEN and CDR2 is SYDVKM in the germline V gene. The CDR3 consists of 14 residues. CDR3 amino acids: CASRRQGPETEAFF. Written as DNA, the CDR3 is TGTGCCAGCAGGAGACAGGGGCCAGAGACTGAAGCTTTCTTT.

This clonotype was observed at least ten times. The chain combines TRBV6-2 or TRBV6-3 with TRBJ2-5; 7 nucleotides align to TRBD2. Germline V CDR1 and CDR2: MNHEY, SVGEGT. CDR3 length: 13 amino acids. With V trimmed by 6 bases and J by 2 bases, 3 bases remained unmatched. For the CDR3, the DNA is TGTGCCAGCAGGGACGGGGGGCAAGAGACCCAGTACTTC. Its translation: CASRDGGQETQYF.

This clonotype was counted ten times or more. This chain connects TRBV10-3 to TRBJ2-5; D call uncertain. This CDR3 has 13 amino acids. V lost 4 bases to trimming and J lost 1 base, with 7 bases between them. From germline, CDR1 is ENHRY and CDR2 SYGVKD. The CDR3 reads CAISGSAQETQYF. CDR3 DNA: TGTGCCATCAGTGGATCAGCCCAAGAGACCCAGTACTTC.

This clonotype has a count of ten or more. This sequence joins TRBV20-1 and TRBJ2-7, with TRBD2 matching 13 bases. Germline loops: CDR1 DFQATT, CDR2 SNEGSKA (reference sequence). The CDR3 totals 15 residues. V shed 0 bases, J shed 2 bases, and the junction held 1 base outside the gene matches. CDR3 amino acids: CSARELAGGPYEQYF. CDR3 in DNA: TGCAGTGCTAGAGAACTAGCGGGAGGGCCCTACGAGCAGTACTTC.

The J gene is TRBJ2-2, the V gene TRBV6-1; D call uncertain. Germline-derived CDR1 and CDR2 are MNHNS and SASEGT. CDR3 length: 15 amino acids. The ends were cut back, 6 bases at V and 1 base at J, with 12 bases in the middle. CDR3 protein: CASSQGSVNTGELFF. The CDR3 DNA reads TGTGCCAGCAGCCAAGGGTCGGTGAACACCGGGGAGCTGTTTTTT.

This clonotype was seen many times. This rearrangement joins TRBV28 to TRBJ1-5; weak D call: TRBD1 (5 bases). The germline CDR1 and CDR2 sequences are MDHEN and SYDVKM. CDR3 length equals 14 residues. V was cut by 2 bases and J by 10 bases, with 15 bases left in between. CDR3 sequence reads: CASSLAGPSRPQHF. The CDR3 nucleotides read TGTGCCAGCAGTTTAGCAGGGCCCAGTCGACCCCAGCATTTT.

The genes are TRBV10-3 and TRBJ2-7; D is perhaps TRBD1 (5 bases). Germline values: CDR1 ENHRY, CDR2 SYGVKD. The CDR3 contains 16 residues. Trimming cost V 0 bases and J 6 bases, with 18 bases left between them. CDR3 in amino acids: CAISESAGRVAGEQYF. The CDR3 DNA sequence: TGTGCCATCAGTGAGTCCGCAGGCAGGGTAGCAGGCGAGCAGTACTTC.

This clonotype was picked up many times. V and J are TRBV28 and TRBJ2-7; TRBD1 might be the D (5 bases). The CDR3 contains 13 residues. Germline values: CDR1 MDHEN, CDR2 SYDVKM. V lost 6 bases and J lost 2, with 11 bases in between. CDR3 nucleotide sequence: TGTGCCAGCAGCTCAGGACAAACCTACGAGCAGTACTTC. Protein product: CASSSGQTYEQYF.

In its sample, this clonotype was seen many times. The gene calls are TRBV5-1 and TRBJ1-5, with a weak D call TRBD1 (6 bases). V dropped 4 bases and J dropped 5 bases, with 13 bases sitting between them. CDR3 length: 14 residues. Germline V lookup: CDR1 SGHRS, CDR2 YFSETQ. The CDR3 DNA follows: TGCGCCAGCAGCACCGGGACACCAGATCAGCCCCAGCATTTT. It encodes CASSTGTPDQPQHF.

This clonotype was found many times. The V and J genes are TRBV27 and TRBJ1-5, with no clear D. Looked up from germline, CDR1 is MNHEY and CDR2 is SMNVEV (reference sequence). Trimming left V 2 bases short and J 3 bases short, with 17 bases between. The CDR3 runs 17 residues. CDR3 nucleotide sequence: TGTGCCAGCAGTTTACGAGTCGGGGTCCTACTCAATCAGCCCCAGCATTTT. Amino acid sequence: CASSLRVGVLLNQPQHF.

The rearrangement links TRBV2 to TRBJ1-1; 8 nucleotides align to TRBD1. The CDR3 runs to 15 residues. Germline lookup yields CDR1 SNHLY and CDR2 FYNNEI. Trimming removed 8 bases from V and 1 base from J; junction bases left unmatched: 9. CDR3 nucleotide sequence: TGTGCCAGCTCCGAACCGGGACAGGCGAACACTGAAGCTTTCTTT. Protein sequence: CASSEPGQANTEAFF. Together with reference TRBV2 and TRBJ1-1, the CDR3 gives the full variable domain: EPEVTQTPSHQVTQMGQEVILRCVPISNHLYFYWYRQILGQKVEFLVSFYNNEISEKSEIFDDQFSVERPDGSNFTLKIRSTKLEDSAMYFCASSEPGQANTEAFFGQGTRLTVV.

This clonotype has at least ten counts. One end of the junction is discordant with germline, which a read error may explain. The V call is TRBV5-1, the J call TRBJ1-1, with D hard to call. The CDR3 totals 12 residues. The germline V gene has CDR1 SGHRS and CDR2 YFSETQ. The CDR3 sequence is CASSSQNTEAFF. CDR3 in DNA: TGTGCCAGCAGCTCACAGAACACTGAAGCTTTCTTT.

In this sample, this clonotype turned up many times. This chain connects TRBV12-3 or TRBV12-4 to TRBJ1-5, with a weak D call TRBD1 (6 bases). The germline V and J ends were trimmed by 6 bases and 2 bases, with 11 bases remaining between them. The CDR3 sequence is 14 residues long. CDR3 bases: TGTGCCAGCAGCCCCCCAGGGGGCAATCAGCCCCAGCATTTT. Residues: CASSPPGGNQPQHF.

The table lists this clonotype with many counts. The chain carries TRBV12-3 or TRBV12-4 and TRBJ2-7; tentative D call: TRBD1 (6 bases). V shed 8 bases and J shed 3 bases, with 11 bases lying between them. The CDR3 has 12 amino acids. The CDR3 region has the DNA TGTGCCAGCTCTACAGGGAACTACGAGCAGTACTTC. Translation: CASSTGNYEQYF.

There are many counts of this clonotype. The gene calls are TRBV7-8 and TRBJ2-5, with 9 positions matching TRBD2. The CDR3 spans 15 residues. Germline CDR1 and CDR2: SGHVS and FQNEAQ. The V segment lost 1 base and the J segment 4 bases; nucleotides outside the gene matches: 4. This chain's CDR3 is CASSLVTSGTETQYF. The CDR3 nucleotides read TGTGCCAGCAGCTTAGTGACTAGCGGAACAGAGACCCAGTACTTC.

The table lists this clonotype with a few counts. A much bigger clone sits one base away, suggesting this may be a read error. The V call is TRBV9, the J call TRBJ2-5; TRBD2 aligns across 11 bases. Germline V gene sequence: CDR1 SGDLS, CDR2 YYNGEE. The CDR3 contains 17 residues. The CDR3: CAGSVGLGTSGQETQYF. The CDR3, as DNA: TGTGCCGGCAGCGTAGGCCTTGGGACTAGCGGACAAGAGACCCAGTACTTC.

This clonotype was counted ten times or more. Sequence at one end of the junction differs from germline and may be a read error. The chain combines TRBV20-1 with TRBJ2-7; possibly TRBD1 for D (5 bases). The CDR3 runs 13 residues. The germline V gene has CDR1 DFQATT and CDR2 SNEGSKA (reference sequence). The CDR3 spells CSAGETRDYEQYF. CDR3 bases: TGCAGTGCTGGAGAGACCAGGGACTACGAGCAGTACTTC.